This T cell receptor (beta chain) is from a study of T cell responses to AZD1222 COVID-19 vaccine. This clone has a handful of counts. Profiled with immunoSEQ multiplex PCR; TCRdb holds only in-frame clones, not every one. The sample contains 150,000 or so clones, 90% to 95% of which appear only once. There are 19 residues in the CDR3. Germline CDR1 LGHNA, CDR2 YNFKEQ. V was clipped by 0 bases and J by 4 bases; unmatched bases: 13. The receptor was isolated from an adult in good health. The gene calls are TRBV4-2 and TRBJ2-7; 12 positions match TRBD2. The input for sequencing was peripheral blood, taken on day 0 of AZD1222 vaccination. The CDR3 DNA sequence: TGTGCCAGCAGCCAAGATACTAGCGGGGGGACGACCCTGCCATACGAGCAGTACTTC. Translating it yields CASSQDTSGGTTLPYEQYF.